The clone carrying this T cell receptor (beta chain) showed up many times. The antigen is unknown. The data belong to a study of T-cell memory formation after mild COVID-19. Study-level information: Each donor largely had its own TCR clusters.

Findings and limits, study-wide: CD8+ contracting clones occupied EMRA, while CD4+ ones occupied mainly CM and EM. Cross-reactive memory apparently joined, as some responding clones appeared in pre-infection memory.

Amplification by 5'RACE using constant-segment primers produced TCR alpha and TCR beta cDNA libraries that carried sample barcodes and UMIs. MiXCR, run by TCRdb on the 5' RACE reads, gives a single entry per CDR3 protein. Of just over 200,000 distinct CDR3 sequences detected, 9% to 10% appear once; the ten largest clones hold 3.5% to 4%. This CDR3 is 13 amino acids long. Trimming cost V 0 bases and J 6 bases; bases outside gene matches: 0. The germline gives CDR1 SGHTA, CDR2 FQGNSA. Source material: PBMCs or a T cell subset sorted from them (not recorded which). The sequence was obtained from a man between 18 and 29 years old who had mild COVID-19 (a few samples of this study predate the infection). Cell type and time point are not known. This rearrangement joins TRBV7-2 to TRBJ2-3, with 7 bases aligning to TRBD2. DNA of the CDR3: TGTGCCAGCAGCTTAGCGCGGGGGGATACGCAGTATTTT. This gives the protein CASSLARGDTQYF.